Below, 32 T cell receptor beta chains from the same sample are listed, as sequenced in a study of shared clonotypes between healthy human individuals. Libraries were prepared by immunoSEQ multiplex PCR; TCRdb keeps only in-frame clonotypes and omits some of them. The table records around 2.1 million clones, about 93% of them present only once. The naive CD8 subset, CD45RO-negative cells positively selected for CCR7, excluded terminally differentiated effector memory CD45RA+ cells. Sequencing was done on a sample of naive CD8+ T cells from PBMCs. All receptors come from a man in his late teens or twenties in good health. Some clones in this sample may be carry-over from other donors' samples.

The V and J genes are TRBV30 and TRBJ2-1, with D perhaps assigned TRBD1 or TRBD2 (6 bases each). The CDR3 covers 16 residues. Germline assignment: CDR1 GTSNPN and CDR2 SVGIG (reference sequence). Trimming stripped 2 bases from V and 2 bases from J, with 16 bases between. CDR3 residues: CAWSRTTGRTYNEQFF. Here the CDR3 DNA reads TGTGCCTGGAGTCGAACCACAGGGAGGACCTACAATGAGCAGTTCTTC.

The chain's CDR3 is CASSRDGLYEQYF. In DNA, the CDR3 is TGTGCCAGCAGCAGGGACGGTTTGTACGAGCAGTACTTC. The chain combines TRBV7-3 with TRBJ2-7, with D perhaps given as TRBD1 or TRBD2 (5 bases each). In germline, CDR1 is SGHTA, CDR2 FQGTGA. V was pared by 5 bases and J by 4 bases, with 12 bases between. The CDR3 totals 13 residues.

V is TRBV9 and J is TRBJ2-1; 8 bases align to TRBD1. Trimming at V came to 3 bases and at J to 8 bases, leaving 10 bases not matched to a gene. The CDR3 has 15 residues. The germline CDR1 and CDR2 sequences are SGDLS and YYNGEE. The CDR3 spells CASSEKDRAVDEQFF. CDR3 DNA sequence: TGTGCCAGCAGCGAAAAGGACAGGGCTGTGGATGAGCAGTTCTTC.

V usage is TRBV11-2 and J usage is TRBJ2-7; D not resolved. The CDR3 has 12 amino acids. With 5 bases removed from V and 7 bases from J, the gap between germline ends came to 12 bases. CDR1 is SGHAT, CDR2 FQNNGV, per germline. The CDR3 nucleotides read TGTGCCAGCAGCCTCCTCGGTTGGGAGCAGTACTTC. Its protein is CASSLLGWEQYF.

This chain links TRBV5-6 with TRBJ2-2; 9 bases line up with TRBD2. Germline V gene data show CDR1 as SGHDT and CDR2 as YYEEEE. This CDR3 is built from 16 residues. The junction had 2 bases not matched to a gene; V was cut back by 0 bases and J by 2 bases. The CDR3 is CASSLELAGNTGELFF. As DNA, the CDR3 is TGTGCCAGCAGCTTGGAACTAGCGGGTAACACCGGGGAGCTGTTTTTT.

The chain couples TRBV27 to TRBJ1-4; D unclear. Germline V gives CDR1 MNHEY, CDR2 SMNVEV (reference sequence). V lost 2 bases, J lost 5 bases, and 12 bases lay in between. The CDR3 sequence is 15 residues long. The CDR3, as DNA: TGTGCCAGCAGTTTAGCGGTGGGCTTAAATGAAAAACTGTTTTTT. Translated, it gives CASSLAVGLNEKLFF.

This clone appeared a single time. This chain joins TRBV28 and TRBJ2-1; possible D gene TRBD1, 6 bases. This CDR3 has 14 amino acids. V lost 1 base to trimming and J lost 4 bases, with 8 bases between them. Germline assignment: CDR1 MDHEN and CDR2 SYDVKM. The CDR3 is CASSLSGQYNEQFF. CDR3 bases: TGTGCCAGCAGTTTATCCGGACAGTACAATGAGCAGTTCTTC.

This clone was counted a single time. The CDR3 DNA follows: TGTGCCAGCAGCTTAGTAGGAGCCTACACCTTC. It specifies CASSLVGAYTF. This chain uses TRBV7-2 with TRBJ1-2; D not resolved. CDR3 length: 11 amino acids. Per germline, CDR1 SGHTA and CDR2 FQGNSA. The V end was cut by 1 base, the J end by 10 bases, with 7 bases between.

CDR3 sequence: CASSVNVGVNTGELFF. CDR3 bases: TGTGCCAGCAGCGTAAACGTAGGGGTTAACACCGGGGAGCTGTTTTTT. The chain couples TRBV9 to TRBJ2-2; TRBD1 is a possible D gene (5 bases). Germline V gives CDR1 SGDLS, CDR2 YYNGEE. The CDR3 contains 16 residues. Trimming removed 1 base from V and 2 bases from J, with 12 bases in between.

The chain is built from TRBV6-6 and TRBJ2-6; D gene uncertain. The V end was cut by 6 bases, the J end by 0 bases, with 12 bases between. Germline V gives CDR1 MNHNY, CDR2 SVGAGI (reference sequence). This CDR3 is 16 amino acids long. CDR3 residues: CASSKPRDSGANVLTF. CDR3 nucleotide sequence: TGTGCCAGCAGCAAGCCTAGGGACTCTGGGGCCAACGTCCTGACTTTC.

The chain uses TRBV28 and TRBJ2-7, with 7 positions matching TRBD2. The CDR3 contains 16 residues. The junction had 6 bases not matched to a gene; V was cut back by 1 base and J by 0 bases. Germline assignment: CDR1 MDHEN and CDR2 SYDVKM. The CDR3 region has the DNA TGTGCCAGCAGTTTATTGGGGGGGTCCCACTCCTACGAGCAGTACTTC. It encodes CASSLLGGSHSYEQYF.

This sequence joins TRBV9 and TRBJ2-2; TRBD2 agrees at 11 bases. Germline CDR1 is SGDLS and CDR2 is YYNGEE. After removal of 3 bases from V and 3 bases from J, the junction contained 4 bases not matched to a gene. The length of the CDR3 is 16 residues. CDR3: CASSATSGIDTGELFF. CDR3 in DNA: TGTGCCAGCAGCGCGACTAGCGGGATCGACACCGGGGAGCTGTTTTTT.

The J gene is TRBJ1-2, the V gene TRBV27; no firm D call. Germline V gene lookup returns CDR1 MNHEY and CDR2 SMNVEV (reference sequence). Trimming removed 5 bases from V and 8 bases from J, with 21 bases in between. This CDR3 has 15 residues. Here the CDR3 reads CASSGEGPTPGGYTF. The CDR3, as DNA: TGTGCCAGCAGTGGGGAGGGCCCCACCCCAGGCGGCTACACCTTC.

The V and J genes are TRBV5-6 and TRBJ2-3; a possible D gene is TRBD1 (6 bases). Germline V lookup: CDR1 SGHDT, CDR2 YYEEEE. The CDR3 is 17 amino acids. Trimming pared 4 bases from V and 4 bases from J, leaving 22 bases between. Written as DNA, the CDR3 is TGTGCCAGCAGCGGGATTGGGCAGGGGATATTGCCAGATACGCAGTATTTT. Protein product: CASSGIGQGILPDTQYF. Full variable domain (rest looked up from reference TRBV5-6 and TRBJ2-3): DAGVTQSPTHLIKTRGQQVTLRCSPKSGHDTVSWYQQALGQGPQFIFQYYEEEERQRGNFPDRFSGHQFPNYSSELNVNALLLGDSALYLCASSGIGQGILPDTQYFGPGTRLTVL.

The chain uses TRBV9 and TRBJ2-5; 10 bases line up with TRBD1. CDR1 and CDR2 (germline): SGDLS, YYNGEE. After removal of 3 bases from V and 5 bases from J, the junction contained 4 bases not matched to a gene. The CDR3 has 14 amino acids. The DNA of the CDR3 is TGTGCCAGCAGCGAGACAGGGGGCCTGGAGACCCAGTACTTC. Residues: CASSETGGLETQYF.

The sample holds a few counts of this clone. The J gene is TRBJ1-1, the V gene TRBV19; 7 bases match TRBD1. The CDR3 length is 14 residues. Trimming at V came to 8 bases and at J to 2 bases, leaving 8 bases not matched to a gene. From germline, CDR1 is LNHDA and CDR2 SQIVND (reference sequence). The CDR3 region is CASRDRAGNTEAFF. The CDR3 region has the DNA TGTGCCAGTCGTGACAGGGCGGGTAACACTGAAGCTTTCTTT.

This clone was recorded only once. A much larger clone is a single base away; this may be a read error. This specimen includes other DNA sequences encoding the same CDR3. The chain joins TRBV5-6 to TRBJ2-7; TRBD1 aligns across 10 bases. CDR3 length: 14 residues. CDR1 and CDR2 from the germline V gene are SGHDT and YYEEEE. After removal of 4 bases from V and 2 bases from J, the junction contained 3 bases not matched to a gene. CDR3 nucleotide sequence: TGTGCCAGCAGCGGAGGACAGGGGGCCTACGAGCAGTACTTC. As protein: CASSGGQGAYEQYF.

The chain combines TRBV27 with TRBJ2-7; D might be TRBD2 (5 bases). Germline V gene lookup returns CDR1 MNHEY and CDR2 SMNVEV (reference sequence). The CDR3 runs to 14 residues. V lost 2 bases, J lost 4 bases, and 12 bases lay in between. The CDR3 bases are TGTGCCAGCAGTTTACATCTTTCGGGGTACGAGCAGTACTTC. As protein: CASSLHLSGYEQYF.

Points on this clone: One junction end does not reproduce the germline sequence, and a read error may be involved. The rearrangement links TRBV7-9 to TRBJ2-7, with D perhaps matching TRBD1 (6 bases). This CDR3 has 16 amino acids. Germline values: CDR1 SEHNR, CDR2 FQNEAQ (reference sequence). CDR3 nucleotides: TGTGCCAGCAGCATAGCCGGGACAACTAAACCCTACGAGCAGTACTTC. Amino acid sequence: CASSIAGTTKPYEQYF. Using reference TRBV7-9 and TRBJ2-7 for the parts outside the CDR3, the full variable domain is DTGVSQNPRHKITKRGQNVTFRCDPISEHNRLYWYRQTLGQGPEFLTYFQNEAQLEKSRLLSDRFSAERPKGSFSTLEIQRTEQGDSAMYLCASSIAGTTKPYEQYFGPGTRLTVT.

The chain combines TRBV6-1 with TRBJ1-2; TRBD1 might be the D (6 bases). This CDR3 has 15 residues. V lost 6 bases and J lost 2, with 16 bases in between. The germline V gene encodes CDR1 MNHNS and CDR2 SASEGT. The CDR3 nucleotides are TGTGCCAGCAGCGTCCTGGGGGGCCGAAACTATGGCTACACCTTC. Amino acid sequence: CASSVLGGRNYGYTF.

This chain links TRBV27 with TRBJ2-7; TRBD2 aligns across 9 bases. V lost 8 bases to trimming and J lost 4 bases; unmatched junction nucleotides: 12. The CDR3 has 15 amino acids. From germline, CDR1 is MNHEY and CDR2 SMNVEV (reference sequence). CDR3 DNA sequence: TGTGCCAGCCGCGGAGGAGGTAGCGGGGGTTACGAGCAGTACTTC. Protein: CASRGGGSGGYEQYF.

The J gene is TRBJ2-1, the V gene TRBV5-1; D unclear. CDR1 and CDR2 from the germline V gene are SGHRS and YFSETQ. V dropped 4 bases and J dropped 0 bases, with 17 bases sitting between them. This CDR3 is 17 amino acids long. In nucleotides, the CDR3 is TGCGCCAGCAGCACGGCCGGACGCTTGAGCTCCTACAATGAGCAGTTCTTC. Its protein product is CASSTAGRLSSYNEQFF.

V gene TRBV28 combines with J gene TRBJ1-5; D is undetermined. The CDR3 totals 14 residues. The germline V gene encodes CDR1 MDHEN and CDR2 SYDVKM. Trimming pared 2 bases from V and 5 bases from J, leaving 10 bases between. CDR3 amino acids: CASSLVSVDQPQHF. Here the CDR3 DNA reads TGTGCCAGCAGTTTAGTTTCCGTGGATCAGCCCCAGCATTTT.

This clone was seen only once. The chain joins TRBV5-4 to TRBJ1-2; possibly TRBD1 for D (6 bases). Trimming removed 4 bases from V and 4 bases from J, with 14 bases in between. The CDR3 runs 14 residues. Germline lookup yields CDR1 SGHNT and CDR2 YYREEE (reference sequence). Written as DNA, the CDR3 is TGTGCCAGCAGCCTTGGGGGCGTTGGCTATGGCTACACCTTC. The encoded protein is CASSLGGVGYGYTF.

The CDR3 nucleotides read TGTGCCAGCATATATAGGCCGAACACTGAAGCTTTCTTT. Amino acid sequence: CASIYRPNTEAFF. The chain links TRBV2 to TRBJ1-1; D is unclear. CDR3 length equals 13 residues. The germline V gene encodes CDR1 SNHLY and CDR2 FYNNEI. Trimming took off 7 bases at V and 1 base at J, with 10 bases between the two ends.

This clone was counted a single time. The rearrangement uses TRBV27 and TRBJ2-7; TRBD2 matches at 7 bases. CDR1 and CDR2 (germline): MNHEY, SMNVEV (reference sequence). V shed 1 base and J 9 bases; nucleotides not matched to a gene: 18. The CDR3 length is 17 residues. This chain's CDR3 is CASSLYPTKRPGEGQYF. CDR3 DNA sequence: TGTGCCAGCAGTTTATATCCCACTAAGCGCCCGGGGGAGGGGCAGTACTTC.

The chain carries TRBV7-2 and TRBJ2-1; unclear D gene. Deletions cut 6 bases from V and 8 bases from J, with 11 bases between. Germline CDR1 reads SGHTA; CDR2 reads FQGNSA. This CDR3 region has 12 residues. CDR3: CASRVPVDEQFF. CDR3 bases: TGTGCCAGCAGAGTCCCGGTGGATGAGCAGTTCTTC.

This chain uses TRBV2 with TRBJ1-1; D gene uncertain. V lost 0 bases and J lost 7, with 18 bases in between. The germline gives CDR1 SNHLY, CDR2 FYNNEI. This CDR3 contains 16 residues. The CDR3 DNA is TGTGCCAGCAGTGAAGCGCTAGTTAGGACCGCTCTTGAAGCTTTCTTT. It codes for CASSEALVRTALEAFF.

This chain uses TRBV5-1 with TRBJ1-2, with D possibly TRBD1 on 5 matching bases. Trimming shortened V by 4 bases and J by 6 bases, and 25 bases separated the two germline ends. CDR1 is SGHRS and CDR2 is YFSETQ in the germline V gene. This CDR3 is 17 amino acids long. The CDR3 DNA reads TGCGCCAGCAGCCCCTTCCGGGACGCCGGGCGGGTGAATGGCTACACCTTC. Its translation: CASSPFRDAGRVNGYTF. The complete variable domain, with remaining parts taken from reference TRBV5-1 and TRBJ1-2, reads KAGVTQTPRYLIKTRGQQVTLSCSPISGHRSVSWYQQTPGQGLQFLFEYFSETQRNKGNFPGRFSGRQFSNSRSEMNVSTLELGDSALYLCASSPFRDAGRVNGYTFGSGTRLTVV.

V is TRBV28 and J is TRBJ2-7, with D tentatively TRBD1 (6 bases). The CDR3 contains 15 residues. V lost 1 base and J 3 bases, leaving 13 bases between the germline ends. The germline CDR1 and CDR2 sequences are MDHEN and SYDVKM. The CDR3 region is CASSLFPGQNYEQYF. DNA of the CDR3: TGTGCCAGCAGTTTATTCCCTGGACAGAACTACGAGCAGTACTTC.

The J gene is TRBJ2-1, the V gene TRBV27, with 11 nucleotides matching TRBD2. V was clipped by 6 bases and J by 4 bases; unmatched bases: 8. The CDR3 length is 16 residues. The V gene's germline CDR1 is MNHEY and CDR2 SMNVEV (reference sequence). CDR3 loop: CASSRGTSGKYNEQFF. CDR3 DNA sequence: TGTGCCAGCAGCAGAGGGACTAGCGGAAAGTACAATGAGCAGTTCTTC.

The CDR3 DNA follows: TGTGCCAGCAGTTACGCGGGACTTGTCACAGATACGCAGTATTTT. Protein: CASSYAGLVTDTQYF. This sequence joins TRBV6-5 and TRBJ2-3, with a possible D match to TRBD2 (6 bases). The CDR3 is 15 amino acids. Trimming took off 2 bases at V and 2 bases at J, with 11 bases between the two ends. Germline loops: CDR1 MNHEY, CDR2 SVGAGI.